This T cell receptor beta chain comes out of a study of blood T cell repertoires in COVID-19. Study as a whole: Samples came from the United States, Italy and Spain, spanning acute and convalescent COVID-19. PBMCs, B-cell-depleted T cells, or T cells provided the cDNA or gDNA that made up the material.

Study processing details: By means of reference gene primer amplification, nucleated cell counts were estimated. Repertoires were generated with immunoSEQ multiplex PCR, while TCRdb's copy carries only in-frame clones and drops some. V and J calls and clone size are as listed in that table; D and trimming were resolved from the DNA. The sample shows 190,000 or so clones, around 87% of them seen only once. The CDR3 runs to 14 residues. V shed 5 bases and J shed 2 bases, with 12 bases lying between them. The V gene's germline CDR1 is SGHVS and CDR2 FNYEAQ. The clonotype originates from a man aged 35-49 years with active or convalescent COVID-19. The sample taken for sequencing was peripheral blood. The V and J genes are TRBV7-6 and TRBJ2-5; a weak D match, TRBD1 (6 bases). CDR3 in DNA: TGTGCCAGCAGCCGATCAGGGGATCAAGAGACCCAGTACTTC. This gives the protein CASSRSGDQETQYF.